Here is one T cell receptor (beta chain) with its context. This sample is part of a study of blood T cell repertoires in COVID-19. CDR3 length equals 20 residues. In the original processing: It was from reference gene primer amplification that nucleated cell counts were estimated. Measured with immunoSEQ multiplex PCR; TCRdb has only the in-frame clones, and not every one. That table furnishes V, J and clone size, whereas the DNA furnished D and trimming. The sample has 220,000 or so clones, about 80% seen once. J is TRBJ1-5 and V is TRBV21-1; no check of the table's D call, TRBD1, against the DNA was made. TRBV21-1 is designated a pseudogene. This receptor was identified in a woman aged 55-70 years with acute or convalescent COVID-19. Material: peripheral blood. The CDR3 reads CASSITARTGERYSNQPQHF. CDR3 in DNA: TGTGCCAGCAGTATTACGGCTCGGACAGGGGAGCGATATAGCAATCAGCCCCAGCATTTT.